Sequencing of this T cell receptor (beta chain) was carried out in a study of response to subunit inactivated influenza vaccine. Study conclusions and caveats: Researchers suggested that each seasonal influenza vaccination recruits few new T cells.

One entry per CDR3 protein results from TCRdb running MiXCR on the RT-PCR reads. The sample lists about 700,000 distinct CDR3 sequences, about 15% occurring once. This clonotype showed up just a few times. The target antigen is unknown. The CDR3 totals 14 residues. Germline lookup yields CDR1 SGHRS and CDR2 YFSETQ. V was shortened by 0 bases and J by 4 bases, with 10 bases between the two germline ends. This TCR was recovered from a man in his forties or fifties who received an inactivated influenza vaccine. The sample in question was PBMCs from blood, obtained less than 15 days before vaccination. The chain couples TRBV5-1 to TRBJ2-5, with a weak D call TRBD2 (5 bases). DNA for the CDR3: TGCGCCAGCAGCTTGGCTAGCCGACTAGAGACCCAGTACTTC. The encoded protein is CASSLASRLETQYF.